Shown below are 32 T cell receptor beta chains from a single sample sequenced in a study of patients and donors after allogeneic stem cell transplantation. TCRdb used MiXCR to reprocess the RT-PCR reads, holding one entry per CDR3 protein. The data show approximately 140,000 distinct CDR3 sequences, approximately 40% seen once. The sequenced sample consisted of blood, either unsorted or a sorted T cell fraction (not recorded which). The receptors derive from a human donor who was either an allogeneic HSCT recipient or a stem cell or donor lymphocyte infusion donor (not recorded which). It is not recorded whose cells these are; they may come from a transplant donor.

The chain employs TRBV3-1 and TRBJ1-2; tentatively, D is TRBD1 (6 bases). CDR3 length: 15 residues. CDR1 LGHDT and CDR2 YNNKEL come from the germline V gene (reference sequence). V was cut by 1 base and J by 4 bases, with 13 bases left in between. CDR3: CASSQGIGQSYGYTF. Written as DNA, the CDR3 is TGTGCCAGCAGCCAAGGAATCGGACAGAGCTATGGCTACACCTTC.

This chain connects TRBV6-5 to TRBJ2-2; 8 bases are a match to TRBD1. In germline, CDR1 is MNHEY, CDR2 SVGAGI. V lost 0 bases, J lost 5 bases, and 14 bases stayed unmatched. This CDR3 spans 19 amino acids. The CDR3 DNA reads TGTGCCAGCAGTTACTCGATGCCCAGGGGGCGTCTTCTGACCGGGGAGCTGTTTTTT. Translation gives CASSYSMPRGRLLTGELFF.

This clonotype was counted only a few times. V gene TRBV6-1 combines with J gene TRBJ1-2; 8 bases map to TRBD1. Germline V gives CDR1 MNHNS, CDR2 SASEGT. With V trimmed by 6 bases and J by 6 bases, 0 bases remained unmatched. The CDR3 totals 11 residues. DNA for the CDR3: TGTGCCAGCAGGGACAGGGATGGCTACACCTTC. It translates to CASRDRDGYTF.

The J gene is TRBJ1-5, the V gene TRBV15; 10 bases fit TRBD1. Germline V gives CDR1 LNHNV, CDR2 YYDKDF (reference sequence). Trimming at V came to 5 bases and at J to 8 bases, leaving 12 bases not matched to a gene. This CDR3 contains 16 residues. The DNA for the CDR3 is TGTGCCACCAGCGGCGGGACAGGGGCCCCTTGGGAGCCCCAGCATTTT. This gives the protein CATSGGTGAPWEPQHF.

This clonotype was found a few times. V gene TRBV12-3 or TRBV12-4 combines with J gene TRBJ2-3; TRBD1 might be the D (7 bases). With 6 bases removed from V and 0 bases from J, the gap between germline ends came to 13 bases. This CDR3 region has 15 residues. This CDR3 reads CASSKEGQSTDTQYF. The DNA for the CDR3 is TGTGCCAGCAGCAAGGAGGGACAGAGCACAGATACGCAGTATTTT.

V and J are TRBV5-1 and TRBJ2-2; TRBD2 is a possible D gene (6 bases). CDR1 and CDR2 (germline): SGHRS, YFSETQ. This CDR3 region has 15 residues. Trimming took 1 base from V and 6 from J, leaving 13 bases between them. Here the CDR3 DNA reads TGCGCCAGCAGCTTGAAATGGCGCGGGGCCGGGGAGCTGTTTTTT. Amino acids: CASSLKWRGAGELFF.

The chain has TRBV12-3 or TRBV12-4 and TRBJ2-3, with TRBD2 identical over 12 bases. Germline trimming cut 2 bases from V and 6 bases from J; bases unmatched to any gene: 3. The CDR3 covers 15 residues. In DNA, the CDR3 is TGTGCCAGCAGTTTACCCGGGACTAGCGGGGATACGCAGTATTTT. It codes for CASSLPGTSGDTQYF.

The chain recombines TRBV5-6 with TRBJ2-5; TRBD1 is a possible D gene (5 bases). V gave up 4 bases and J gave up 5 bases, with 15 bases separating them. CDR3 length: 14 residues. Germline values: CDR1 SGHDT, CDR2 YYEEEE. The CDR3 sequence is CASSLGGTGETQYF. The CDR3 nucleotides are TGTGCCAGCAGCCTCGGTGGAACAGGCGAGACCCAGTACTTC.

This clonotype was seen many times. The chain couples TRBV29-1 to TRBJ2-5, with D possibly matching TRBD1 (6 bases). Trimming took off 6 bases at V and 2 bases at J, with 10 bases between the two ends. The CDR3 runs 12 residues. The germline V gene encodes CDR1 SQVTM and CDR2 ANQGSEA. The chain's CDR3 is CSVVGQQETQYF. CDR3 bases: TGCAGCGTCGTCGGACAGCAAGAGACCCAGTACTTC.

V and J are TRBV12-3 or TRBV12-4 and TRBJ2-2; perhaps TRBD2 as D (7 bases). CDR3 length: 14 amino acids. V shed 9 bases and J shed 4 bases, with 15 bases lying between them. CDR3 DNA: TGTGCCAGTTACCTGAGGGGGGGCACCGGGGAGCTGTTTTTT. Its translation: CASYLRGGTGELFF.

The table lists this clonotype with a few counts. The CDR3: CASSLDRGNQPQHF. CDR3 DNA: TGTGCCAGCAGTTTAGACAGGGGTAATCAGCCCCAGCATTTT. This sequence joins TRBV12-3 or TRBV12-4 and TRBJ1-5, with 7 nucleotides matching TRBD1. The CDR3 has 14 residues. V shed 1 base, J shed 4 bases, and the junction held 1 base outside the gene matches.

The rearrangement links TRBV4-1 to TRBJ2-3; TRBD2 matches at 9 bases. CDR1 and CDR2 (germline): MGHRA, YSYEKL. The CDR3 contains 15 residues. The J segment lost 0 bases and the V segment lost 3 bases, leaving 1 base of the junction unmatched. The CDR3 region is CASSQLAGSTDTQYF. Here the CDR3 DNA reads TGCGCCAGCAGCCAGCTAGCGGGAAGCACAGATACGCAGTATTTT.

This clonotype was seen a single time. At one end, the junction sequence differs from germline, possibly due to a read error. The chain uses TRBV20-1 and TRBJ2-7; no definite D call. Germline lookup yields CDR1 DFQATT and CDR2 SNEGSKA (reference sequence). This CDR3 has 14 amino acids. CDR3 region: CSAKAKLSSYEQYF. The CDR3 region has the DNA TGCAGTGCTAAAGCGAAGCTGAGCTCCTATGAGCAGTACTTC.

This chain joins TRBV7-2 and TRBJ2-5; TRBD2 matches 10 bases. CDR1 SGHTA and CDR2 FQGNSA come from the germline V gene. Unmatched junction bases numbered 4, after V lost 1 base and J lost 2 bases. The CDR3 is 16 residues long. The DNA for the CDR3 is TGTGCCAGCAGCTTAGGGGCTAGCGGGGGACAAGAGACCCAGTACTTC. This sequence encodes CASSLGASGGQETQYF.

This clonotype was seen more than once but under ten times. The chain links TRBV12-3 or TRBV12-4 to TRBJ1-1; D is perhaps TRBD1 (6 bases). The CDR3 has 16 amino acids. The V gene lost 2 bases and the J gene lost 0 bases, with 13 bases spanning the gap. This CDR3 reads CASSLPTGALNTEAFF. CDR3 in DNA: TGTGCCAGCAGTTTACCGACGGGGGCCTTGAACACTGAAGCTTTCTTT.

In its sample, this clonotype was seen a few times. This rearrangement joins TRBV12-3 or TRBV12-4 to TRBJ1-4, with TRBD1 matching over 10 bases. The CDR3 loop spans 17 amino acids. The junction had 7 bases not matched to a gene; V was cut back by 6 bases and J by 0 bases. The CDR3 DNA follows: TGTGCCAGCAGCCGGGGACAGGGGCATACAACTAATGAAAAACTGTTTTTT. Protein: CASSRGQGHTTNEKLFF.

This chain uses TRBV9 with TRBJ1-2, with 7 bases fitting TRBD1. From germline, CDR1 is SGDLS and CDR2 YYNGEE. This CDR3 region has 16 residues. Trimming cost V 0 bases and J 4 bases; bases outside gene matches: 9. The CDR3 sequence: CASSVEPTGILYGYTF. The CDR3 DNA reads TGTGCCAGCAGCGTAGAGCCGACAGGGATCCTCTATGGCTACACCTTC.

The gene calls are TRBV10-3 and TRBJ2-5, with no clear D. V was shortened by 0 bases and J by 2 bases, with 7 bases between the two germline ends. Germline V CDR1 and CDR2: ENHRY, SYGVKD. The CDR3 extends over 14 amino acids. CDR3 DNA sequence: TGTGCCATCAGTGAGTCCCCAGGACAAGAGACCCAGTACTTC. This codes for CAISESPGQETQYF.

This clonotype was seen more than once but under ten times. This chain connects TRBV12-3 or TRBV12-4 to TRBJ1-1; D call uncertain. The germline V and J ends were trimmed by 2 bases and 2 bases, with 21 bases remaining between them. This CDR3 has 18 residues. The CDR3 is CASSLRADPNGFNTEAFF. In nucleotides, the CDR3 is TGTGCCAGCAGTTTAAGGGCGGACCCGAATGGTTTTAACACTGAAGCTTTCTTT.

This chain joins TRBV6-2 or TRBV6-3 and TRBJ2-2, with 8 bases fitting TRBD1. Losses at the gene ends were 6 bases for V and 0 bases for J; bases not matched to a gene: 0. In germline, CDR1 is MNHEY, CDR2 SVGEGT. CDR3 length: 14 amino acids. DNA of the CDR3: TGTGCCAGCAGGACAGGGGCGAACACCGGGGAGCTGTTTTTT. Translation: CASRTGANTGELFF.

Only a few counts were recorded for this clonotype. The rearrangement joins TRBV6-1 to TRBJ2-1; possibly TRBD2 for D (7 bases). V lost 6 bases and J lost 0, with 24 bases in between. The CDR3 length is 19 residues. CDR1 MNHNS and CDR2 SASEGT come from the germline V gene. The CDR3 is CASSDPLWGGPASYNEQFF. CDR3 coding DNA: TGTGCCAGCAGCGACCCGTTATGGGGGGGCCCCGCCTCCTACAATGAGCAGTTCTTC.

The CDR3 sequence: CSAKIGQGAGLAFF. The CDR3, as DNA: TGCAGCGCAAAAATAGGACAGGGGGCCGGCCTAGCTTTCTTT. The V call is TRBV29-1, the J call TRBJ1-1; 11 positions match TRBD1. The CDR3 has 14 residues. Germline V CDR1 and CDR2: SQVTM, ANQGSEA. J was trimmed by 10 bases and V by 7 bases; bases with no gene match: 14.

This clonotype was detected a few times. The rearrangement joins TRBV9 to TRBJ1-1, with TRBD1 matching 10 bases. V lost 6 bases and J lost 3; bases outside the gene matches: 11. Germline V gene sequence: CDR1 SGDLS, CDR2 YYNGEE. The CDR3 is made up of 16 amino acids. In DNA, the CDR3 is TGTGCCAGCATGGGACAGGGGCATTTAGGCCACACTGAAGCTTTCTTT. This codes for CASMGQGHLGHTEAFF.

The rearrangement joins TRBV5-1 to TRBJ1-1, with TRBD1 matching over 7 bases. The CDR3 extends over 16 amino acids. Trimming removed 4 bases from V and 3 bases from J; junction bases left unmatched: 12. Germline V gives CDR1 SGHRS, CDR2 YFSETQ. The CDR3 protein is CASSPRDRDLDTEAFF. The CDR3 nucleotides read TGCGCCAGCAGCCCACGAGACAGGGACCTAGACACTGAAGCTTTCTTT. Supplemented by reference TRBV5-1 and TRBJ1-1, the full variable domain reads KAGVTQTPRYLIKTRGQQVTLSCSPISGHRSVSWYQQTPGQGLQFLFEYFSETQRNKGNFPGRFSGRQFSNSRSEMNVSTLELGDSALYLCASSPRDRDLDTEAFFGQGTRLTVV.

This clonotype was seen a few times. As DNA, the CDR3 is TGTGCCAGCAGCTTCGACAGTAACTATGGCTACACCTTC. It yields the protein CASSFDSNYGYTF. The V gene is TRBV7-2, the J gene TRBJ1-2, with a tentative D call TRBD1 (5 bases). Per germline, CDR1 SGHTA and CDR2 FQGNSA. Trimming stripped 3 bases from V and 1 base from J, with 6 bases between. The CDR3 is 13 amino acids.

This clonotype occurred a few times. The chain is built from TRBV12-3 or TRBV12-4 and TRBJ2-3; D is possibly TRBD2 (6 bases). Trimming left V 3 bases short and J 8 bases short, with 9 bases between. The CDR3 contains 12 residues. The CDR3 here is CASSFEGGTQYF. CDR3 sequence (DNA): TGTGCCAGCAGTTTCGAGGGAGGTACGCAGTATTTT.

V and J are TRBV6-4 and TRBJ2-2; tentatively, D is TRBD2 (5 bases). CDR1 is MRHNA and CDR2 is SNTAGT in the germline V gene. CDR3 size: 17 residues. The V end lost 0 bases, the J end lost 0 bases, and 11 bases lay between the germline ends. CDR3 sequence: CASSDSVGGSNTGELFF. The CDR3, as DNA: TGTGCCAGCAGTGACTCAGTGGGCGGGTCGAACACCGGGGAGCTGTTTTTT.

V is TRBV19 and J is TRBJ1-2, with D unresolved. CDR1 LNHDA and CDR2 SQIVND come from the germline V gene (reference sequence). The CDR3 is 14 residues long. The V end was cut by 4 bases, the J end by 2 bases, with 11 bases between. CDR3 region: CASSTSGRNYGYTF. The CDR3 nucleotides read TGTGCCAGTAGTACTTCGGGTCGCAACTATGGCTACACCTTC.

This clonotype turned up a few times. V usage is TRBV4-3 and J usage is TRBJ2-1; D call uncertain. The CDR3 contains 15 residues. Germline V lookup: CDR1 LGHNA, CDR2 YSLEER. The V and J ends lost 0 bases and 4 bases respectively, with 10 bases between them. CDR3 sequence: CASSQEGRLYNEQFF. In DNA form, the CDR3 reads TGCGCCAGCAGCCAAGAGGGCCGACTTTACAATGAGCAGTTCTTC.

The V call is TRBV24-1, the J call TRBJ2-7; D unclear. This CDR3 is built from 12 residues. V shed 9 bases and J shed 6 bases, with 14 bases lying between them. Germline V gives CDR1 KGHDR, CDR2 SFDVKD. CDR3 loop: CATLDAKGEQYF. The CDR3 nucleotides are TGTGCCACCTTGGACGCAAAGGGCGAGCAGTACTTC.

The chain has TRBV15 and TRBJ1-3; TRBD1 aligns across 7 bases. Germline assignment: CDR1 LNHNV and CDR2 YYDKDF (reference sequence). This CDR3 region has 13 residues. Losses at the gene ends were 7 bases for V and 2 bases for J; bases not matched to a gene: 2. The CDR3 nucleotides are TGTGCCACCAAACAGGGGACTGGAAACACCATATATTTT. Its translation: CATKQGTGNTIYF.

This chain uses TRBV7-9 with TRBJ2-7; D unresolved. The germline V gene encodes CDR1 SEHNR and CDR2 FQNEAQ (reference sequence). Trimming removed 2 bases from V and 2 bases from J, with 10 bases in between. The CDR3 contains 14 residues. The CDR3 is CASSLILSPYEQYF. The CDR3 region has the DNA TGTGCCAGCAGCTTAATACTGAGTCCCTACGAGCAGTACTTC.